This entry is about one T cell receptor beta chain. Its antigen is not identified. The sample is drawn from a study of identical twins. Study results and limitations: Findings depended on cross-sectional statistics rather than tracking the same donors.

Germline V CDR1 and CDR2: SGHDT, YYEEEE. The CDR3 is made up of 13 amino acids. Trimming at V came to 4 bases and at J to 4 bases, leaving 2 bases not matched to a gene. MiXCR was run by TCRdb on the 5' RACE reads, yielding one entry per CDR3 protein. In the table there are some 300,000 distinct CDR3 sequences, about 12% of which are singletons. These same data were also listed under a study on yellow fever vaccine responses in identical twins.

The chain has TRBV5-6 and TRBJ2-5; 9 nucleotides align to TRBD1. This TCR was recovered from a woman under 30 in good health. The specimen was CD8+ T cells sorted from blood. This CDR3 reads CASSAGQGETQYF. For the CDR3, the DNA is TGTGCCAGCAGCGCGGGACAGGGAGAGACCCAGTACTTC.